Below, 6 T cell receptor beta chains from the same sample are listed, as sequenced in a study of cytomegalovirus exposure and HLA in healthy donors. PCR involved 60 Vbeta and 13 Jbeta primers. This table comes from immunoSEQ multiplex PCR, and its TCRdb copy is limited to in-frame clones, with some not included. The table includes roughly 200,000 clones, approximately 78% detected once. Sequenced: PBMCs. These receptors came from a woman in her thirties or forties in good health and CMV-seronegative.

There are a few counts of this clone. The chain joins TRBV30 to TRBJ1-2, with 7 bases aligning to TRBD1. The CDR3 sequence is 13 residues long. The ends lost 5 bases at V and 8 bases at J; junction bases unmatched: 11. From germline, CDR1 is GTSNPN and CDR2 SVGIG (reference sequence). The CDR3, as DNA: TGTGCCTGGGTCCGACAGGGACTAGGCGGCTACACCTTC. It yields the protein CAWVRQGLGGYTF.

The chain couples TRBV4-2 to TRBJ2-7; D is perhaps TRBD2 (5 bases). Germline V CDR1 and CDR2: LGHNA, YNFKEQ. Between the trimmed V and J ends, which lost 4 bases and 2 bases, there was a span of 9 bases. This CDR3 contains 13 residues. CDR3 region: CASSREGAYEQYF. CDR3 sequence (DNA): TGTGCCAGCAGCCGTGAGGGAGCCTACGAGCAGTACTTC.

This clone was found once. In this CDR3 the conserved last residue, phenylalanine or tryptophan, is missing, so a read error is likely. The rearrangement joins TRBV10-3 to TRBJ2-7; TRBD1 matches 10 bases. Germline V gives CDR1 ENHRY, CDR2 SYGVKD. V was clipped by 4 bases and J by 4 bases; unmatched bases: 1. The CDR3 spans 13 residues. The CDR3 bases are TGTGCCATCAGTGCGGGACAGGGGTACGAGCAGTACCTC. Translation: CAISAGQGYEQYL.

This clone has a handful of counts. CDR3 in DNA: TGTGCCAGCAGCTTAAGATTGGGCGCAGGGGAAAATGAGCAGTTCTTC. It is translated as CASSLRLGAGENEQFF. The rearrangement links TRBV7-3 to TRBJ2-1; tentative D call: TRBD1 (6 bases). V was clipped by 1 base and J by 7 bases, with 17 bases between them. The germline V gene encodes CDR1 SGHTA and CDR2 FQGTGA. This CDR3 is built from 16 residues.

The CDR3 sequence is CASSLDLAGGYEQYF. CDR3 nucleotides: TGTGCCAGCAGCTTAGATTTAGCGGGAGGGTACGAGCAGTACTTC. The chain couples TRBV11-2 to TRBJ2-7, with TRBD2 matching over 11 bases. The CDR3 length is 15 residues. The trim removed 0 bases at V and 4 bases at J, leaving 2 bases unmatched. Germline values: CDR1 SGHAT, CDR2 FQNNGV.

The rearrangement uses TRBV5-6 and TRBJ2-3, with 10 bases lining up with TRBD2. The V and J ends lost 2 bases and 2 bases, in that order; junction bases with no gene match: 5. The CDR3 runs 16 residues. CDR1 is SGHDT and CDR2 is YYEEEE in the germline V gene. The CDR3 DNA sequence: TGTGCCAGCAGCTTACTAGCGGGGAGGGTCACAGATACGCAGTATTTT. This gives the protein CASSLLAGRVTDTQYF. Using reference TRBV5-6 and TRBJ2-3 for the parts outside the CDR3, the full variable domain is DAGVTQSPTHLIKTRGQQVTLRCSPKSGHDTVSWYQQALGQGPQFIFQYYEEEERQRGNFPDRFSGHQFPNYSSELNVNALLLGDSALYLCASSLLAGRVTDTQYFGPGTRLTVL.